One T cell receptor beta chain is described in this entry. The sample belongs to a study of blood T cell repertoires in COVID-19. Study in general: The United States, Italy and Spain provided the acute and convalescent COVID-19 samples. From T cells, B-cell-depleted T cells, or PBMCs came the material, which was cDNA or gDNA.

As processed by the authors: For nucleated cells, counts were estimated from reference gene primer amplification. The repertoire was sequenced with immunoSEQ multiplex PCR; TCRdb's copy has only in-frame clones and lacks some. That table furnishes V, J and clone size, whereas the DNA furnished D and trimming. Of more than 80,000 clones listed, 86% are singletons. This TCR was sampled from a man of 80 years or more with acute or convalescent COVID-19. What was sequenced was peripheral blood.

The CDR3 DNA follows: TGTGCCAGCAGTTCACCGGGACTAGCGGGCGCTGGGGATACGCAGTATTTT. The encoded protein is CASSSPGLAGAGDTQYF. The chain employs TRBV6-2 or TRBV6-3 and TRBJ2-3, with 12 positions matching TRBD2. V shed 4 bases and J 6 bases; nucleotides not matched to a gene: 11. Germline V gene lookup returns CDR1 MNHEY and CDR2 SVGEGT. This CDR3 comprises 17 residues.